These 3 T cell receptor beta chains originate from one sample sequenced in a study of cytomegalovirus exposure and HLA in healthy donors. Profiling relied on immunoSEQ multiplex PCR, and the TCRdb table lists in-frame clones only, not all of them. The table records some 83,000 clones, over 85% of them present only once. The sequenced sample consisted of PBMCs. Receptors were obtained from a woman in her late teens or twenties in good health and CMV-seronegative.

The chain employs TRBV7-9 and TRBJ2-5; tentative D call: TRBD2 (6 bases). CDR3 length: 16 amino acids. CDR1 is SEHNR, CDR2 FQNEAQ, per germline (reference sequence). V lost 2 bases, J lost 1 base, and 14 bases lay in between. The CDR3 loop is CASSLRSSAFQETQYF. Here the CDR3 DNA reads TGTGCCAGCAGCTTAAGGTCTAGCGCATTCCAAGAGACCCAGTACTTC.

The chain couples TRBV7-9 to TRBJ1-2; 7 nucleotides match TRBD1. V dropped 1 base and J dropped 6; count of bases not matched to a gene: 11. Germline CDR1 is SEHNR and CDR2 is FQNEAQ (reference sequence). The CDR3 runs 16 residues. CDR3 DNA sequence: TGTGCCAGCAGCTTAGATTCAGAGGGGGCGATACATGGCTACACCTTC. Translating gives CASSLDSEGAIHGYTF.

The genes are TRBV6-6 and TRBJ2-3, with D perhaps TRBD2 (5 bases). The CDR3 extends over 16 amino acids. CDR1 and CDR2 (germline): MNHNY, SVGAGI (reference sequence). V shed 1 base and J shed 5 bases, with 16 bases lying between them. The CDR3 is CASSYLPVGGEDTQYF. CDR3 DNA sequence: TGTGCCAGCAGTTACTTACCCGTTGGAGGCGAAGATACGCAGTATTTT.